Below, 16 T cell receptor beta chains from the same sample are listed, as sequenced in a study of blood T cell repertoires in COVID-19. TCRdb's table, derived via immunoSEQ multiplex PCR, lists solely in-frame clones and lacks some. The sample contains 390,000 or so clones, less than 90% of which appear only once. The specimen was PBMCs or T cells enriched from blood (not recorded which). These receptors all come from a woman aged 45-65 years who had recovered from COVID-19.

This clone was seen once. The rearrangement links TRBV21-1 to TRBJ1-5; TRBD1, the table's D call, lacks a check against the DNA. TRBV21-1 is a recognized pseudogene. CDR3 size: 16 residues. CDR3 bases: TGTGCCAGCAGCAATTCAGGCAGGAATAGCAATCAGCCCCAGCATTTT. It yields the protein CASSNSGRNSNQPQHF.

This clone came up a few times. The chain carries TRBV4-2 and TRBJ2-7, with TRBD1 matching over 10 bases. The CDR3 runs 14 residues. Germline loops: CDR1 LGHNA, CDR2 YNFKEQ. V lost 2 bases and J lost 6; bases outside the gene matches: 4. The CDR3: CASSQQDRGGEQYF. For the CDR3, the DNA is TGTGCCAGCAGCCAACAGGACAGGGGGGGCGAGCAGTACTTC.

The chain employs TRBV7-2 and TRBJ2-2; the match to TRBD2 covers 15 bases. The germline gives CDR1 SGHTA, CDR2 FQGNSA. CDR3 size: 16 residues. The V and J ends lost 3 bases and 5 bases, in that order; junction bases with no gene match: 1. In DNA, the CDR3 is TGTGCCAGCAGCTTCGGGACTAGCGGGGGGACCGGGGAGCTGTTTTTT. The encoded protein is CASSFGTSGGTGELFF. Complete variable domain (other parts from reference TRBV7-2 and TRBJ2-2): GAGVSQSPSNKVTEKGKDVELRCDPISGHTALYWYRQSLGQGLEFLIYFQGNSAPDKSGLPSDRFSAERTGGSVSTLTIQRTQQEDSAVYLCASSFGTSGGTGELFFGEGSRLTVL.

The V call is TRBV27, the J call TRBJ2-1; the match to TRBD1 covers 9 bases. This CDR3 contains 16 residues. Losses at the gene ends were 3 bases for V and 5 bases for J; bases not matched to a gene: 8. Germline V gene sequence: CDR1 MNHEY, CDR2 SMNVEV (reference sequence). The CDR3 protein is CASSLYGTGIHNEQFF. CDR3 DNA sequence: TGTGCCAGCAGTTTGTACGGGACAGGGATACACAATGAGCAGTTCTTC.

The rearrangement links TRBV15 to TRBJ2-2; a weak D match, TRBD1 (6 bases). V was clipped by 1 base and J by 7 bases, with 10 bases between them. Germline CDR1 is LNHNV and CDR2 is YYDKDF (reference sequence). There are 14 residues in the CDR3. The CDR3 sequence: CATSRVGGIGELFF. For the CDR3, the DNA is TGTGCCACCAGCAGAGTAGGGGGAATCGGGGAGCTGTTTTTT. Variable domain in full (rest from reference TRBV15 and TRBJ2-2): DAMVIQNPRYQVTQFGKPVTLSCSQTLNHNVMYWYQQKSSQAPKLLFHYYDKDFNNEADTPDNFQSRRPNTSFCFLDIRSPGLGDTAMYLCATSRVGGIGELFFGEGSRLTVL.

The DNA for the CDR3 is TGTGCCAGCAGCTCTCAAACAGGGACAGGAAACACCATATATTTT. Translating gives CASSSQTGTGNTIYF. The chain uses TRBV5-4 and TRBJ1-3; TRBD1 might be the D (6 bases). V was cut by 3 bases and J by 4 bases, with 14 bases left in between. The CDR3 extends over 15 amino acids. Germline V CDR1 and CDR2: SGHNT, YYREEE (reference sequence). Supplemented by reference TRBV5-4 and TRBJ1-3, the full variable domain reads ETGVTQSPTHLIKTRGQQVTLRCSSQSGHNTVSWYQQALGQGPQFIFQYYREEENGRGNFPPRFSGLQFPNYSSELNVNALELDDSALYLCASSSQTGTGNTIYFGEGSWLTVV.

The V and J genes are TRBV23-1 and TRBJ1-5; D not certain. TRBV23-1 is designated an ORF whose function remains uncertain. With 2 bases removed from V and 1 base from J, the gap between germline ends came to 9 bases. The CDR3 runs 15 residues. The CDR3 sequence is CASSQMEQSNQPQHF. CDR3 coding DNA: TGCGCCAGCAGTCAAATGGAACAGAGCAATCAGCCCCAGCATTTT.

This clone came up once. V and J are TRBV30 and TRBJ1-4, with D perhaps TRBD1 (6 bases). This CDR3 is built from 14 residues. Germline CDR1 GTSNPN, CDR2 SVGIG (reference sequence). The V and J ends lost 4 bases and 3 bases respectively, with 12 bases between them. As DNA, the CDR3 is TGTGCCTGGAAACAGGGTTTGTCTAATGAAAAACTGTTTTTT. This codes for CAWKQGLSNEKLFF.

V is TRBV5-1 and J is TRBJ2-1, with TRBD1 matching 7 bases. V gave up 5 bases and J gave up 4 bases; unmatched junction bases: 9. Germline loops: CDR1 SGHRS, CDR2 YFSETQ. CDR3 length: 15 residues. In DNA, the CDR3 is TGCGCCAGCAGGAAACCCGGGACAGAGTACAATGAGCAGTTCTTC. Amino acids: CASRKPGTEYNEQFF. Supplemented by reference TRBV5-1 and TRBJ2-1, the full variable domain reads KAGVTQTPRYLIKTRGQQVTLSCSPISGHRSVSWYQQTPGQGLQFLFEYFSETQRNKGNFPGRFSGRQFSNSRSEMNVSTLELGDSALYLCASRKPGTEYNEQFFGPGTRLTVL.

In this sample, this clone turned up a few times. The V and J genes are TRBV4-1 and TRBJ2-3; 9 positions match TRBD2. Trimming removed 0 bases from V and 4 bases from J; junction bases left unmatched: 11. The CDR3 is 18 amino acids. The V gene's germline CDR1 is MGHRA and CDR2 YSYEKL. The CDR3 region has the DNA TGCGCCAGCAGCCAAGACCCACCGGCGGGAGGGGTAGCAGATACGCAGTATTTT. It is translated as CASSQDPPAGGVADTQYF.

This clone was recorded many times. The chain employs TRBV15 and TRBJ1-3; 7 positions match TRBD1. Trimming removed 3 bases from V and 0 bases from J; junction bases left unmatched: 5. Germline loops: CDR1 LNHNV, CDR2 YYDKDF (reference sequence). The CDR3 contains 16 residues. In DNA, the CDR3 is TGTGCCACCAGCAGGGGGACAGCTCACTCTGGAAACACCATATATTTT. Translation gives CATSRGTAHSGNTIYF.

The chain couples TRBV7-9 to TRBJ1-2, with 7 positions matching TRBD1. CDR3 length: 18 amino acids. The germline V gene has CDR1 SEHNR and CDR2 FQNEAQ (reference sequence). Trimming removed 5 bases from V and 2 bases from J; junction bases left unmatched: 17. The CDR3 here is CASSHSGTELTRNYGYTF. Written as DNA, the CDR3 is TGTGCCAGCAGCCACTCCGGGACAGAGCTCACGAGGAACTATGGCTACACCTTC.

The J gene is TRBJ1-2, the V gene TRBV7-6; 8 bases are a match to TRBD1. With V trimmed by 2 bases and J by 4 bases, 3 bases remained unmatched. Looked up from germline, CDR1 is SGHVS and CDR2 is FNYEAQ. The CDR3 spans 14 residues. The chain's CDR3 is CASSLSDRGYGYTF. DNA of the CDR3: TGTGCCAGCAGCTTAAGTGACAGGGGCTATGGCTACACCTTC.

The rearrangement joins TRBV5-1 to TRBJ1-2; D remains unclear. This CDR3 comprises 16 residues. V lost 1 base and J lost 0, with 13 bases in between. Germline V gene lookup returns CDR1 SGHRS and CDR2 YFSETQ. The CDR3, as DNA: TGCGCCAGCAGCTTGAGTTTCTCAGGAACTAACTATGGCTACACCTTC. This translates into CASSLSFSGTNYGYTF.

V usage is TRBV13 and J usage is TRBJ2-3, with 9 bases fitting TRBD2. V was pared by 3 bases and J by 7 bases, with 14 bases of the junction left unmatched. This CDR3 has 17 residues. From germline, CDR1 is PRHDT and CDR2 FYEKMQ (reference sequence). CDR3 protein: CASSFTQGLARRNTQYF. For the CDR3, the DNA is TGTGCCAGCAGCTTCACTCAAGGACTAGCGAGGAGGAATACGCAGTATTTT. Full variable domain (remainder filled in from reference TRBV13 and TRBJ2-3): AAGVIQSPRHLIKEKRETATLKCYPIPRHDTVYWYQQGPGQDPQFLISFYEKMQSDKGSIPDRFSAQQFSDYHSELNMSSLELGDSALYFCASSFTQGLARRNTQYFGPGTRLTVL.

The chain combines TRBV5-1 with TRBJ2-3; 9 nucleotides agree with TRBD2. Per germline, CDR1 SGHRS and CDR2 YFSETQ. V shed 1 base, J shed 4 bases, and the junction held 4 bases outside the gene matches. There are 15 residues in the CDR3. In DNA, the CDR3 is TGCGCCAGCAGCTTGCCTAGCGGGAACTCAGATACGCAGTATTTT. Its protein product is CASSLPSGNSDTQYF.